The rows below give T cell receptor beta chains drawn from one sample of a study of blood T cells in healthy people across ages. From the 5' RACE reads, TCRdb called clonotypes with MiXCR, one entry per CDR3 protein. Among about 900,000 distinct CDR3 sequences listed, 60% to 80% were seen once. The sequenced sample was blood. The receptor set was obtained from a man younger than 45 in good health. CDR3s include the opening cysteine and the closing phenylalanine or tryptophan. D genes are given only for firm matches. The listing skips clone size in some rows; elsewhere it reads once, few, many or a size class.

TRBV7-2	TRBJ1-6	few	-	CASSLGYSPLHF	TGTGCCAGCAGCTTAGGGTATTCACCCCTCCACTTT
TRBV20-1	TRBJ2-5	few	-	CSAIPGETQYF	TGCAGTGCTATACCCGGAGAGACCCAGTACTTC
TRBV7-2	TRBJ2-5	-	-	CASSFNGGLQETQYF	TGTGCCAGCAGCTTCAACGGGGGCCTCCAAGAGACCCAGTACTTC
TRBV6-5	TRBJ2-5	-	TRBD1	CASSLFRDSQQETQYF	TGTGCCAGCAGCCTCTTCCGGGACAGTCAGCAGGAGACCCAGTACTTC
TRBV20-1	TRBJ2-7	-	-	CSAKLIPGSYEQYF	TGCAGTGCTAAGCTTATCCCGGGGTCCTACGAGCAGTACTTC
TRBV11-2	TRBJ2-1	few	-	CASSYKPGEQFF	TGTGCCAGCAGCTACAAACCAGGCGAGCAGTTCTTC
TRBV6-2/TRBV6-3	TRBJ2-2	-	-	CASSVVRVNTGELFF	TGTGCCAGCAGTGTAGTAAGGGTGAACACCGGGGAGCTGTTTTTT
TRBV3-1	TRBJ2-6	-	-	CASSQDKGGSGANVLTF	TGTGCCAGCAGCCAAGATAAAGGGGGCTCTGGGGCCAACGTCCTGACTTTC
TRBV20-1	TRBJ2-5	-	TRBD1	CSAHDRVAETQYF	TGCAGTGCCCATGACAGGGTTGCGGAGACCCAGTACTTC
TRBV9	TRBJ2-7	-	-	CASSVGGPAGDEQYF	TGTGCCAGCAGCGTAGGAGGCCCAGCTGGGGATGAGCAGTACTTC
TRBV12-3/TRBV12-4	TRBJ2-3	-	-	CASSSHDRRKDTQYF	TGTGCCAGCAGTTCGCACGACAGGAGGAAAGATACGCAGTATTTT
TRBV28	TRBJ2-7	-	TRBD1	CASSLSDRGHEQYF	TGTGCCAGCAGTTTGAGTGACAGGGGTCACGAGCAGTACTTC
TRBV5-1	TRBJ2-7	few	-	CASSLDLQDEQYF	TGCGCCAGCAGCTTGGATCTGCAGGACGAGCAGTACTTC
TRBV6-2/TRBV6-3	TRBJ1-2	few	-	CASSEARSGRRGYTF	TGTGCCAGCAGTGAGGCAAGGTCAGGCCGCAGGGGCTACACCTTC
TRBV27	TRBJ2-3	many	-	CASSLSGGPRDTQYF	TGTGCCAGCAGTTTATCTGGGGGTCCCCGAGATACGCAGTATTTT
TRBV4-3	TRBJ2-1	-	-	CASSQAREESQFF	TGCGCCAGCAGCCAAGCGAGGGAAGAATCCCAGTTCTTC
TRBV12-3/TRBV12-4	TRBJ2-7	-	TRBD2	CASSGTISGGTDEQYF	TGTGCCAGCAGTGGGACCATTAGCGGGGGAACAGACGAGCAGTACTTC